This TCR beta chain was recovered during a study of post-analysis software for immune sequencing data. This clonotype was counted between two and nine times. The antigen remains undetermined. CDR1 KGHSH and CDR2 LQKENI come from the germline V gene. The CDR3 consists of 16 residues. Points from the study as a whole: About five TRBV segments appeared more often in patients than in controls, and TRBV5-6, TRBV5-1 and TRBV20-1 were among these.

Prepared libraries of TCR beta cDNA carried unique molecular identifiers. Each sample of roughly 0.85 to 11 million input T cells yielded about 500,000 cDNA molecules, so each molecule approximated one T cell. One entry per CDR3 protein, called by TCRdb with MiXCR from the PCR reads. Of some 370,000 distinct CDR3 sequences listed, less than 40% are singletons. Sequencing was done on a sample of blood. This chain uses TRBV18 with TRBJ2-7, with 7 bases that match TRBD1. The better agreement between TRBJ2-5 and the DNA end casts doubt on the J call. The TCR comes from a girl aged 10 to 17 with multiple sclerosis. CDR3 loop: CASSPSIAGTVETQYF. Written as DNA, the CDR3 is TGTGCCAGCTCACCATCCATAGCCGGGACAGTTGAGACCCAGTACTTC.